The clone carrying this T cell receptor beta chain was counted between two and nine times. What it binds is not known. One heparinised blood draw averaging about 110 mL was given by each donor. This sample is drawn from a study of beta chain features in type 1 diabetes. Study outcomes and limitations: cDNA-based reads could over-represent cells with high TCR expression. HLA influence on TCRB rearrangement stayed unresolved here. TCRB CDR3s from Type 1 diabetes patients were moderately but significantly shorter in all four CD4+ subsets.

The whole isolated RNA underwent reverse transcription, so sequencing captured expressed TCRB transcripts. Only in-frame clones appear in the TCRdb table, and some are missing; sequencing was by immunoSEQ multiplex PCR. The data show more than 120,000 clones, with approximately 13% seen just once and 1.3% held by the top ten. This clonotype was sampled from a man between 18 and 35 years old with type 1 diabetes. Sequenced input: central memory CD4+ T cells from blood.

The CDR3 DNA sequence: TGTGCCAGCAGTCGACAGGGCAGCACCGGGGAGCTGTTTTTT. Its protein product is CASSRQGSTGELFF. This chain joins TRBV27 and TRBJ2-2, with TRBD1 identical over 7 bases. This CDR3 is built from 14 residues. The ends lost 5 bases at V and 4 bases at J; junction bases unmatched: 4. CDR1 and CDR2 (germline): MNHEY, SMNVEV (reference sequence).